This TCR beta chain was captured by sequencing in a study of CD8 T cells in ankylosing spondylitis. Germline CDR1 is SGHTA and CDR2 is FQGNSA. This CDR3 spans 14 amino acids. With 6 bases removed from V and 1 base from J, the gap between germline ends came to 13 bases. TCRdb passed the 5' RACE reads through MiXCR, listing each CDR3 protein once. The repertoire includes approximately 350,000 distinct CDR3 sequences, 20% to 25% of them detected once, and roughly 13% sits in the top ten. Study-wide results and caveats: Earlier studies detected some motif variants in reactive arthritis synovial fluid and blood.

This clonotype was seen only a few times. Its antigen is currently unknown. The chain couples TRBV7-2 to TRBJ2-7; D may be TRBD1 (6 bases). Sequencing was carried out using blood, either unsorted or a sorted T cell fraction (not recorded which). This clonotype was sampled from a male donor with ankylosing spondylitis or in good health (not recorded which). In DNA, the CDR3 is TGTGCCAGCAGACAGGGCCAGGGTTCCTACGAGCAGTACTTC. Protein sequence: CASRQGQGSYEQYF.